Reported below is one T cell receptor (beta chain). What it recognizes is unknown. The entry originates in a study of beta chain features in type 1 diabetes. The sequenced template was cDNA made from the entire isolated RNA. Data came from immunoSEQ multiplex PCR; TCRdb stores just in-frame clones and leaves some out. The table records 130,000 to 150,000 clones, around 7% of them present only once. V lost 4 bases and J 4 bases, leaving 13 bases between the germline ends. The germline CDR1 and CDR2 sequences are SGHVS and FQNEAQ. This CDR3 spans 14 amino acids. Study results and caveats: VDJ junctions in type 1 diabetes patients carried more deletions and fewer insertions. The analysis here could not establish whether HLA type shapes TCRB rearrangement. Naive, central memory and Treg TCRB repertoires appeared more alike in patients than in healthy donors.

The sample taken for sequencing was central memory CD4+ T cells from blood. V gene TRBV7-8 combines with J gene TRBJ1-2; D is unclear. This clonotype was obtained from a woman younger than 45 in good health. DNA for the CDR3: TGTGCCAGCAGCTCCCTGTCCGGGTCCTATGGCTACACCTTC. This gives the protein CASSSLSGSYGYTF.